A single sample is the source of the 21 T cell receptor beta chains below, sequenced in a study of T cell repertoires in aging, cancer and after chemotherapy. Rearranged V-D-J TRB sequences were amplified with a mixed TRB-A/B primer pool. MiXCR, run by TCRdb on the multiplex PCR reads, gives a single entry per CDR3 protein. The repertoire has 5,000 to 6,500 distinct CDR3 sequences, approximately 25% of them found once; the top ten carry roughly a sixth. TCR beta rearrangements were amplified from peripheral blood genomic DNA. Sample: blood. These receptors all stem from a human donor in good health.

With respect to this clonotype: This may stem from a read error, because a much larger clone lies one nucleotide away. In DNA form, the CDR3 reads TGTGCCAGCTCACCAATAGACAGGGGAAGGGGTTCACCCCTCCACTTT. Residues: CASSPIDRGRGSPLHF. This chain joins TRBV18 and TRBJ1-6; TRBD1 agrees at 8 bases. This CDR3 is 16 amino acids long. Germline V lookup: CDR1 KGHSH, CDR2 LQKENI. Trimming at V came to 2 bases and at J to 9 bases, leaving 9 bases not matched to a gene. Variable domain in full (rest from reference TRBV18 and TRBJ1-6): NAGVMQNPRHLVRRRGQEARLRCSPMKGHSHVYWYRQLPEEGLKFMVYLQKENIIDESGMPKERFSAEFPKEGPSILRIQQVVRGDSAAYFCASSPIDRGRGSPLHFGNGTRLTVT.

CDR3: CSVQGRSNEQFF. DNA of the CDR3: TGCAGTGTCCAGGGGAGGTCCAATGAGCAGTTCTTC. The gene calls are TRBV20-1 and TRBJ2-1, with D perhaps TRBD1 or TRBD2 (6 bases each). The CDR3 has 12 amino acids. In germline, CDR1 is DFQATT, CDR2 SNEGSKA (reference sequence). Trimming cost V 7 bases and J 6 bases, with 13 bases left between them.

The genes are TRBV2 and TRBJ1-2; 8 nucleotides line up with TRBD1. Losses at the gene ends were 8 bases for V and 4 bases for J; bases not matched to a gene: 9. The germline CDR1 and CDR2 sequences are SNHLY and FYNNEI. The CDR3 length is 14 residues. CDR3 bases: TGTGCCAGCTCCCAACAGGGGGTATCCTATGGCTACACCTTC. This sequence encodes CASSQQGVSYGYTF.

This clonotype has a handful of counts. The genes are TRBV18 and TRBJ1-2, with no clear D. Per germline, CDR1 KGHSH and CDR2 LQKENI. There are 15 residues in the CDR3. The V end was cut by 2 bases, the J end by 2 bases, with 12 bases between. The CDR3 reads CASSPTTDYNYGYTF. The CDR3 nucleotides are TGTGCCAGCTCACCAACGACGGACTACAACTATGGCTACACCTTC.

This clonotype was detected a few times. The chain recombines TRBV30 with TRBJ1-1; D uncertain. Germline values: CDR1 GTSNPN, CDR2 SVGIG (reference sequence). V was pared by 4 bases and J by 4 bases, with 16 bases between. The CDR3 is made up of 14 amino acids. CDR3 DNA: TGTGCCTGGATGGGGTATCCGTCGGGCACTGAAGCTTTCTTT. The encoded protein is CAWMGYPSGTEAFF. The whole variable domain, remainder taken from reference TRBV30 and TRBJ1-1, is SQTIHQWPATLVQPVGSPLSLECTVEGTSNPNLYWYRQAAGRGLQLLFYSVGIGQISSEVPQNLSASRPQDRQFILSSKKLLLSDSGFYLCAWMGYPSGTEAFFGQGTRLTVV.

By proportion, this clonotype is medium-sized. The gene calls are TRBV19 and TRBJ1-5; 7 bases are shared with TRBD1. The CDR3 has 15 residues. The V gene end was trimmed by 5 bases and the J gene end by 4 bases; junction bases not matched to a gene: 8. The germline gives CDR1 LNHDA, CDR2 SQIVND (reference sequence). The CDR3 bases are TGTGCCAGTAGTGTGACAGGGAGGTCAAATCAGCCCCAGCATTTT. Residues: CASSVTGRSNQPQHF. Based on the CDR3 plus reference TRBV19 and TRBJ1-5, the full variable domain is DGGITQSPKYLFRKEGQNVTLSCEQNLNHDAMYWYRQDPGQGLRLIYYSQIVNDFQKGDIAEGYSVSREKKESFPLTVTSAQKNPTAFYLCASSVTGRSNQPQHFGDGTRLSIL.

Judged by abundance, this clonotype is medium-sized (0.01 to 0.1%). This chain uses TRBV5-5 with TRBJ2-7; TRBD1 agrees at 7 bases. CDR3 length: 16 amino acids. V lost 6 bases, J lost 2 bases, and 14 bases stayed unmatched. Germline V CDR1 and CDR2: SGHKS, YYEKEE (reference sequence). The CDR3 nucleotides are TGTGCCAGCACCCATGGCCCCCGGGACAGCACCTACGAGCAGTACTTC. Translating it yields CASTHGPRDSTYEQYF.

Here the CDR3 DNA reads TGTGCCAGCAGCTTGGAATTGACGGAATCCTACAATGAGCAGTTCTTC. Its translation: CASSLELTESYNEQFF. The chain combines TRBV5-6 with TRBJ2-1; no reliable D call. Trimming left V 0 bases short and J 1 base short, with 11 bases between. CDR3 length: 16 amino acids. From germline, CDR1 is SGHDT and CDR2 YYEEEE.

This clonotype occurred a few times. The chain is built from TRBV18 and TRBJ2-7; no reliable D call. CDR3 length equals 16 residues. Trimming took 3 bases from V and 3 from J, leaving 18 bases between them. Germline CDR1 KGHSH, CDR2 LQKENI. The CDR3 reads CASSPPQRTRGYEQYF. CDR3 nucleotide sequence: TGTGCCAGCTCACCTCCCCAACGTACCCGCGGCTACGAGCAGTACTTC.

Judged by abundance, this clonotype is medium-sized. This rearrangement joins TRBV6-1 to TRBJ1-1; D might be TRBD1 (5 bases). CDR3 length: 12 amino acids. From germline, CDR1 is MNHNS and CDR2 SASEGT. V shed 0 bases and J shed 7 bases, with 6 bases lying between them. The CDR3 reads CASSEAGVEAFF. CDR3 bases: TGTGCCAGCAGTGAAGCGGGGGTTGAAGCTTTCTTT.

This clonotype turned up a few times. V is TRBV20-1 and J is TRBJ1-2; 9 nucleotides line up with TRBD1. Losses at the gene ends were 0 bases for V and 7 bases for J; bases not matched to a gene: 6. This CDR3 spans 14 amino acids. CDR1 is DFQATT, CDR2 SNEGSKA, per germline (reference sequence). CDR3 sequence reads: CSARDLRQGVGYTF. CDR3 coding DNA: TGCAGTGCTAGAGATCTGAGACAGGGGGTTGGCTACACCTTC.

In its sample, this clonotype is medium-sized. The gene calls are TRBV5-6 and TRBJ2-2; 9 nucleotides line up with TRBD2. The CDR3 covers 18 residues. The trim removed 0 bases at V and 2 bases at J, leaving 8 bases unmatched. The V gene's germline CDR1 is SGHDT and CDR2 YYEEEE. The chain's CDR3 is CASSLVGGGAENTGELFF. The CDR3 coding sequence is TGTGCCAGCAGCTTGGTGGGCGGGGGGGCCGAAAACACCGGGGAGCTGTTTTTT. Complete variable domain (other parts from reference TRBV5-6 and TRBJ2-2): DAGVTQSPTHLIKTRGQQVTLRCSPKSGHDTVSWYQQALGQGPQFIFQYYEEEERQRGNFPDRFSGHQFPNYSSELNVNALLLGDSALYLCASSLVGGGAENTGELFFGEGSRLTVL.

The gene calls are TRBV7-2 and TRBJ2-2; 7 bases fit TRBD1. Germline V lookup: CDR1 SGHTA, CDR2 FQGNSA. V shed 4 bases, J shed 4 bases, and the junction held 6 bases outside the gene matches. The CDR3 loop spans 15 amino acids. Written as DNA, the CDR3 is TGTGCCAGCAGCTCTAGGGGGACAGTCACCGGGGAGCTGTTTTTT. Its protein product is CASSSRGTVTGELFF.

This clonotype is termed medium-sized. The chain employs TRBV19 and TRBJ1-1, with TRBD1 as a possible D gene (6 bases). Germline assignment: CDR1 LNHDA and CDR2 SQIVND (reference sequence). V was pared by 8 bases and J by 1 base, with 11 bases between. The CDR3 length is 13 residues. CDR3 in amino acids: CASGKQGNTEAFF. The CDR3 coding sequence is TGTGCCAGTGGAAAACAGGGGAACACTGAAGCTTTCTTT. The variable domain in full, with the rest retrieved from reference TRBV19 and TRBJ1-1, is DGGITQSPKYLFRKEGQNVTLSCEQNLNHDAMYWYRQDPGQGLRLIYYSQIVNDFQKGDIAEGYSVSREKKESFPLTVTSAQKNPTAFYLCASGKQGNTEAFFGQGTRLTVV.

The V gene is TRBV20-1, the J gene TRBJ1-3, with D unclear. Germline CDR1 is DFQATT and CDR2 is SNEGSKA (reference sequence). V was clipped by 6 bases and J by 0 bases, with 9 bases between them. The CDR3 covers 13 residues. CDR3 coding DNA: TGCAGTGCCAGATCCGACTCTGGAAACACCATATATTTT. It yields the protein CSARSDSGNTIYF.

This clonotype has more than one count but fewer than ten. The chain combines TRBV14 with TRBJ1-5; perhaps TRBD1 as D (6 bases). V lost 1 base to trimming and J lost 6 bases, with 7 bases between them. Germline values: CDR1 SGHDN, CDR2 FVKESK. This CDR3 is built from 13 residues. The CDR3 DNA reads as TGTGCCAGCAGCCAAGGGGGGCTTCAGCCCCAGCATTTT. Translation gives CASSQGGLQPQHF.

This chain links TRBV12-3 or TRBV12-4 with TRBJ2-1; no clear D. The germline V and J ends were trimmed by 2 bases and 4 bases, with 3 bases remaining between them. The CDR3 spans 12 residues. CDR3 amino acids: CASSLSYNEQFF. CDR3 coding DNA: TGTGCCAGCAGTTTAAGTTACAATGAGCAGTTCTTC.

This sequence joins TRBV6-1 and TRBJ1-2; 7 bases line up with TRBD1. From germline, CDR1 is MNHNS and CDR2 SASEGT. The CDR3 extends over 13 amino acids. After removal of 6 bases from V and 2 bases from J, the junction contained 3 bases not matched to a gene. The CDR3 sequence: CASSLDRNYGYTF. The CDR3 nucleotides read TGTGCCAGCAGCCTGGACAGGAACTATGGCTACACCTTC.

A word on this clonotype: The conserved final phenylalanine or tryptophan is absent from the CDR3, which likely points to a read error. As DNA, the CDR3 is TGCGCCAGCAGCTTGTACAGGAACTATGGCTACACCATC. This sequence encodes CASSLYRNYGYTI. The J gene is TRBJ1-2, the V gene TRBV5-6, with D perhaps TRBD1 (5 bases). CDR1 is SGHDT and CDR2 is YYEEEE in the germline V gene. The CDR3 has 13 residues.

By sample fraction, this clonotype is medium-sized. The gene calls are TRBV6-5 and TRBJ1-1; perhaps TRBD1 as D (5 bases). V was trimmed by 3 bases and J by 4 bases, leaving 9 bases between them. The CDR3 sequence is 13 residues long. Germline CDR1 is MNHEY and CDR2 is SVGAGI. The CDR3 DNA follows: TGTGCCAGCAGTTATCAGGGAAGCACTGAAGCTTTCTTT. The encoded protein is CASSYQGSTEAFF.

The chain has TRBV12-3 or TRBV12-4 and TRBJ1-6, with D possibly matching TRBD1 (6 bases). The V and J ends lost 5 bases and 6 bases respectively, with 20 bases between them. The CDR3 has 17 residues. For the CDR3, the DNA is TGTGCCAGCAGTCTCCGACAGGCCCCGACCGTTAATTCACCCCTCCACTTT. It codes for CASSLRQAPTVNSPLHF.